Listed below are T cell receptor beta chains from one sample, sequenced in a study of blood T cells in healthy people across ages. TCRdb re-called the 5' RACE reads through MiXCR, storing one row per CDR3 protein. The sample holds approximately 1,100,000 distinct CDR3 sequences, under 55% seen once. What was sequenced was blood. These receptor sequences come from a woman aged 60-70 years in good health. Each CDR3 is given with its conserved first and last residue. The order of the fields is CDR3 protein, CDR3 DNA, V gene, J gene, clone size, D gene. D genes are given only for firm matches. Clone size is stated in some rows and not others, as once, few, many or a class when expanded.

CASSLVGQGNNEQYF,TGCGCCAGCAGCTTGGTGGGACAGGGAAACAATGAGCAGTACTTC,TRBV5-1,TRBJ2-5,.,TRBD1
CASSFGQYNEQYF,TGTGCCAGCAGCTTCGGACAGTACAATGAGCAGTACTTC,TRBV9,TRBJ2-7,.,.
CASSQRNTEAFF,TGTGCCAGCAGCCAGAGAAACACTGAAGCTTTCTTT,TRBV3-1,TRBJ1-1,few,.
CASSSVRDRPIEQYF,TGTGCCAGCAGTTCCGTCCGGGACAGGCCAATCGAGCAGTACTTC,TRBV6-6,TRBJ2-7,few,TRBD1
CASLNTRASTDTQYF,TGTGCCAGCCTTAATACTCGTGCTAGCACAGATACGCAGTATTTT,TRBV27,TRBJ2-3,.,.
CSARGRGTGELFF,TGCAGTGCTAGAGGTCGGGGGACCGGGGAGCTGTTCTTC,TRBV20-1,TRBJ2-1,.,.
CASSPRRGWENTIYF,TGTGCCAGCAGCCCCCGTCGGGGGTGGGAAAACACCATATATTTT,TRBV7-9,TRBJ1-3,few,.
CSAEGVSSYNEQFF,TGCAGTGCTGAGGGGGTTAGCTCCTACAATGAGCAGTTCTTC,TRBV20-1,TRBJ2-1,few,.
CASSLNPGQGHSSYEQYF,TGCGCCAGCAGCTTGAACCCCGGACAGGGCCACAGCTCCTACGAGCAGTACTTC,TRBV5-1,TRBJ2-7,few,TRBD1
CASSLNRGRSSEQYF,TGTGCCAGCAGCTTAAACAGGGGGCGAAGTAGCGAGCAGTACTTC,TRBV11-2,TRBJ2-7,.,TRBD1
CASSFIAGAGEQYF,TGTGCCAGCAGCTTCATAGCGGGAGCTGGCGAGCAGTACTTC,TRBV7-3,TRBJ2-7,.,TRBD2
CASSQASRDEQYF,TGTGCCAGCAGCCAAGCGAGTCGGGACGAGCAGTACTTC,TRBV4-2,TRBJ2-7,few,.
CSARQLAGKADTQYF,TGCAGTGCTAGACAACTAGCGGGAAAGGCGGATACGCAGTATTTT,TRBV20-1,TRBJ2-3,few,TRBD2
CASRPRGYYNEQFF,TGTGCCAGCAGGCCGCGGGGATACTACAATGAGCAGTTCTTC,TRBV6-6,TRBJ2-1,few,.